This T cell receptor (beta chain) came from a study of T cell repertoires and HLA-DP antigens. The wider study: In vitro CD4+ alloreactivity was against HeLa-presented HLA-DP.

HeLa cells expressing allogeneic DPB1 restimulated the approximately 15-day-expanded CD4+ cells for approximately 24 h. Stimulation used HeLa cells expressing transduced HLA-DPA1/DPB1, HLA-DM, invariant chain and CD80. Cocultures used a 3:1 ratio of CD4+ cells to 100 Gy-irradiated HeLa, with approximately 53 U/mL IL-2. Study results and limitations: Naive and memory CD4+ cells were analysed together, not apart.

With respect to this clone: The junction shows a germline mismatch at one end, possibly a read error.

Amplification used primers for 54 TRBV and 13 TRBJ segments. Measured with immunoSEQ multiplex PCR; TCRdb has only the in-frame clones, and not every one. The repertoire consists of approximately 3,800 clones, with around 76% occurring once and the leading ten covering 20% to 25%. The CDR3 contains 18 residues. CDR1 is KGHSH, CDR2 LQKENI, per germline. The sequenced material came from CD137- CD4+ T cells from cultured PBMCs. The clonotype originates from a woman aged 18-30 years in good health and CMV-seronegative. The chain recombines TRBV18 with TRBJ2-3, with 13 bases aligning to TRBD2. For the CDR3, the DNA is TGTGCCAGCTCACCACCGAGGACTAGCGGGGGACTCACAAATACGCAGTATTTT. Protein product: CASSPPRTSGGLTNTQYF. Full variable domain (rest looked up from reference TRBV18 and TRBJ2-3): NAGVMQNPRHLVRRRGQEARLRCSPMKGHSHVYWYRQLPEEGLKFMVYLQKENIIDESGMPKERFSAEFPKEGPSILRIQQVVRGDSAAYFCASSPPRTSGGLTNTQYFGPGTRLTVL.